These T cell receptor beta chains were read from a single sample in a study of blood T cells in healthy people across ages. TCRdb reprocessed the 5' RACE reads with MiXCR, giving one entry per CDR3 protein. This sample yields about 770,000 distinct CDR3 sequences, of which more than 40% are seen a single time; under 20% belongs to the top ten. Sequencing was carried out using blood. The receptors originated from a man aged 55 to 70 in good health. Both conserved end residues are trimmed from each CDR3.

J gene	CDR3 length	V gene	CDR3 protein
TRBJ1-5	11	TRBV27	ASRGPGGQPQH
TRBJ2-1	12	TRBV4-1	ASSQDLASNEQF
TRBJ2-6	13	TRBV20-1	SARDREFGANVLT
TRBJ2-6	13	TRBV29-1	SVPGTGTGANVLT
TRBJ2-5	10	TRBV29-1	SVRTGAETQY
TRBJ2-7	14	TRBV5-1	ASSLGRQVTSYEQY
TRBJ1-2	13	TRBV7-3	ASSPGPSEVNGYT
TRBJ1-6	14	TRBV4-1	ASSQDFPGTNSPLH
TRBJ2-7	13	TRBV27	ASSLGSGVSYEQY
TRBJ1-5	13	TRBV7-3	ASTPRGELNQPQH
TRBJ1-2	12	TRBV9	ASSVDSHRDGYT
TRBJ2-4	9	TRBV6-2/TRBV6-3	ASSPRDDQY
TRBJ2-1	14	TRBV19	ASSIGGSGSYNEQF
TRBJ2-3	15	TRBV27	ASSLSIRGANTDTQY
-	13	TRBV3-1	ASSHGGRGSYEQY
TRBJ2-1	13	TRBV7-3	ASSLMPGLENEQF
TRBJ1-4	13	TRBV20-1	SASAGTGTNEKLF
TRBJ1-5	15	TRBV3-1	ASSQGGTGFGNQPQH
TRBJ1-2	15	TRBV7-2	ASSLERGAWSLGGYT
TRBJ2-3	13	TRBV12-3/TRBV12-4	ASSLGERGADTQY
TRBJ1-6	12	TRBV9	ASRPGQAESPLH
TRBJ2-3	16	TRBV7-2	AGSLLSSGGGSTDTQY
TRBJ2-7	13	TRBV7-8	ASSFIGTGPYEQY
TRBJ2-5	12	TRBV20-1	SAKGLGGQETQY
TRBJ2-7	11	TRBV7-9	ASSSQGENEQY
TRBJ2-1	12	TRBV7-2	ASSPGTRDNEQF
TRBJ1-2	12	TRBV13	ASRERTGGRGYT
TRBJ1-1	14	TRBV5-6	ASSPGTVRGDTEAF
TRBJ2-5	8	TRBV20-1	AGTQETQY
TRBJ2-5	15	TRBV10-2	ASSESMIAGDQETQY
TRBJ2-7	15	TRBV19	ASSARSSGFSSYEQY
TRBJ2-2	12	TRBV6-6	ASSQTGVGGELF
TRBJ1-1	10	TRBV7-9	ASSLERTETF
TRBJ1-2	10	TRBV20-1	SARGQVYGYT
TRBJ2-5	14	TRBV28	ASSLTSGAAQETQY
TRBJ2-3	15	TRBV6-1	ASSPAKTTSGTDTQY
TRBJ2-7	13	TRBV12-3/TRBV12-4	ASSLALAEGNEQY
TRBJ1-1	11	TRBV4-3	ASSPYGSTEAF
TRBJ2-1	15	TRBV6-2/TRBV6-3	ASSYQPHGTGNNEQF
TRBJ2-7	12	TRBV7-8	ASSLTGLANEQY
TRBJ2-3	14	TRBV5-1	ASSLGAGPLTDTQY
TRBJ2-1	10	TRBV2	ASSLTLNEQF
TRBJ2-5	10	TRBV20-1	SASTGGETQY
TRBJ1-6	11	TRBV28	ASSPWGYSPLH
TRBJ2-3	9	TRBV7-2	ASSSLDTQY
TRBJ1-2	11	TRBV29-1	SAGDRESRATT
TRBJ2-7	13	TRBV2	ASTGSRGLRYEQY
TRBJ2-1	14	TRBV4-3	ASSQGKGSSCNEQF
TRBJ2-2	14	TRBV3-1	ASRKRVQGVAGELF
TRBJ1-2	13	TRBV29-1	SVEVPPTGTYGYT
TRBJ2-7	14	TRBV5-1	ASSLQPVASSYEQY
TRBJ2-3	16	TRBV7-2	ASSIDTGTSGGPDTQY
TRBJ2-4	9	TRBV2	ASSDLNIQY
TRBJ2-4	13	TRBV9	ASSPTGVDGNIQY
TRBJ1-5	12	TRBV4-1	ASGQDSRNQPQH
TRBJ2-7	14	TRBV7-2	ASSLAPRQGKGEQY
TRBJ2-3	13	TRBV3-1	ASSPDPVRADTQY
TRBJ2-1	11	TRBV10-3	AIGTTGYNEQF
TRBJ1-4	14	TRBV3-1	ASSLYRGGSNEKLF
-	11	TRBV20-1	SADEGPSYEQY